The 24 T cell receptor beta chains presented below share a single source sample, sequenced in a study of post-analysis software for immune sequencing data. Their specific antigens are unknown. Study-level results: The study found TRBV5-6, TRBV5-1 and TRBV20-1 among about five TRBV segments more frequent in patients than controls.

Each TCR beta cDNA library carried unique molecular identifiers. TCRdb ran MiXCR on the PCR reads and lists one entry per CDR3 protein. This sample has 170,000 or so distinct CDR3 sequences, with around 30% found just once. Material for sequencing was blood. The receptors stem from a girl aged 10-17 years with multiple sclerosis.

V and J are TRBV28 and TRBJ2-5; D not certain. The J call may be mistaken, given a closer DNA end match to TRBJ2-7. Germline CDR1 and CDR2: MDHEN and SYDVKM. This CDR3 contains 15 residues. For the CDR3, the DNA is TGTGCCAGCAGTTTCCCCCGACTGGGAACCTACGAGCAGTACTTC. Its translation: CASSFPRLGTYEQYF.

V is TRBV7-2 and J is TRBJ2-1; the D is unclear. The CDR3 is 12 residues long. CDR1 SGHTA and CDR2 FQGNSA come from the germline V gene. V lost 7 bases, J lost 5 bases, and 9 bases lay in between. Here the CDR3 reads CASTIQNNEQFF. In DNA, the CDR3 is TGTGCCAGCACCATACAAAACAATGAGCAGTTCTTC.

This clonotype showed up just once. A much larger clone lies one base from this, so it may be a read error. This CDR3 is CASSPVPIYPTYEQFF. Written as DNA, the CDR3 is TGTGCCAGCAGCCCCGTCCCCATCTACCCCACCTACGAGCAGTTCTTC. The J gene is TRBJ2-1, the V gene TRBV14, with D uncertain. CDR3 length: 16 amino acids. Trimming removed 4 bases at V and 10 bases at J, with 23 bases between. The germline gives CDR1 SGHDN, CDR2 FVKESK.

The gene calls are TRBV3-1 and TRBJ2-3; the D gene is possibly TRBD1 (5 bases). Deletions cut 0 bases from V and 5 bases from J, with 15 bases between. Germline assignment: CDR1 LGHDT and CDR2 YNNKEL (reference sequence). The CDR3 loop spans 16 amino acids. The CDR3 DNA sequence: TGTGCCAGCAGCCAAGAGGAGACCAGGGTTAAAGATACGCAGTATTTT. This codes for CASSQEETRVKDTQYF.

This clonotype was recorded many times. The genes are TRBV7-2 and TRBJ2-5; D may be TRBD1 (6 bases). V lost 5 bases, J lost 4 bases, and 11 bases lay in between. Germline lookup yields CDR1 SGHTA and CDR2 FQGNSA. This CDR3 region has 13 residues. The CDR3: CASSPSRGETQYF. CDR3 nucleotides: TGTGCCAGCAGCCCCAGCAGGGGAGAGACCCAGTACTTC.

This sequence joins TRBV6-4 and TRBJ2-6, with D unresolved. The CDR3 is 17 residues long. Per the germline V gene, CDR1 is MRHNA and CDR2 is SNTAGT. Trimming removed 2 bases at V and 0 bases at J, with 11 bases between. The chain's CDR3 is CASSDPWECSGANVLTF. In DNA form, the CDR3 reads TGTGCCAGCAGTGACCCCTGGGAATGCTCTGGGGCCAACGTCCTGACTTTC.

Only a few counts were recorded for this clonotype. The V call is TRBV14, the J call TRBJ1-1, with TRBD1 matching 7 bases. V lost 6 bases and J lost 4; bases outside the gene matches: 5. The CDR3 sequence is 13 residues long. Germline lookup yields CDR1 SGHDN and CDR2 FVKESK. CDR3 amino acids: CASSTQGGTEAFF. CDR3 DNA: TGTGCCAGCAGTACCCAGGGGGGCACTGAAGCTTTCTTT.

V and J are TRBV5-1 and TRBJ1-5, with 10 bases identical to TRBD1. Per germline, CDR1 SGHRS and CDR2 YFSETQ. The length of the CDR3 is 15 residues. The ends lost 4 bases at V and 11 bases at J; junction bases unmatched: 12. Written as DNA, the CDR3 is TGCGCCAGCAGCCCTCTCGGGACAGGGGATGGAGCCCAGCATTTT. Protein: CASSPLGTGDGAQHF.

This clonotype was counted at least ten times. The CDR3, as DNA: TGCAGTGCTAGAGCGGCGCCCACCACAGATACGCAGTATTTT. It is translated as CSARAAPTTDTQYF. The chain combines TRBV20-1 with TRBJ2-3; D is unresolved. The CDR3 length is 14 residues. Germline CDR1 reads DFQATT; CDR2 reads SNEGSKA (reference sequence). V lost 1 base and J lost 2, with 10 bases in between.

The gene calls are TRBV3-1 and TRBJ1-4; weak D call: TRBD1 (6 bases). Looked up from germline, CDR1 is LGHDT and CDR2 is YNNKEL (reference sequence). The V end lost 3 bases, the J end lost 7 bases, and 9 bases lay between the germline ends. This CDR3 has 13 amino acids. CDR3 coding DNA: TGTGCCAGCAGCCAGGTCAGGGGTGAAAAACTGTTTTTT. As protein: CASSQVRGEKLFF. The full variable domain, completed using reference TRBV3-1 and TRBJ1-4, is DTAVSQTPKYLVTQMGNDKSIKCEQNLGHDTMYWYKQDSKKFLKIMFSYNNKELIINETVPNRFSPKSPDKAHLNLHINSLELGDSAVYFCASSQVRGEKLFFGSGTQLSVL.

This clonotype was detected many times. The genes are TRBV4-1 and TRBJ2-1, with no clear D. The germline gives CDR1 MGHRA, CDR2 YSYEKL. The CDR3 loop spans 14 amino acids. Trimming pared 3 bases from V and 6 bases from J, leaving 12 bases between. This CDR3 is CASSQPSGSNEQFF. CDR3 sequence (DNA): TGCGCCAGCAGCCAGCCTTCGGGCTCCAATGAGCAGTTCTTC.

This clonotype was counted only a few times. The chain couples TRBV7-2 to TRBJ1-1, with D possibly TRBD1 on 5 matching bases. CDR1 is SGHTA and CDR2 is FQGNSA in the germline V gene. CDR3 length: 15 residues. V was cut by 1 base and J by 5 bases, with 14 bases left in between. The chain's CDR3 is CASSLDGSGRTEAFF. The CDR3 nucleotides are TGTGCCAGCAGCTTAGATGGGTCAGGGAGAACTGAAGCTTTCTTT.

The table lists this clonotype with many counts. The chain links TRBV11-2 to TRBJ2-5, with D perhaps matching TRBD2 (5 bases). In germline, CDR1 is SGHAT, CDR2 FQNNGV. Deletions cut 3 bases from V and 4 bases from J, with 15 bases between. The CDR3 is made up of 15 amino acids. The CDR3 sequence: CASSFLDGAGETQYF. The CDR3 DNA is TGTGCCAGCAGCTTTCTCGACGGCGCGGGAGAGACCCAGTACTTC.

Comment on this clonotype: The junction departs from the called germline gene at one end, perhaps through a read error. The rearrangement links TRBV4-1 to TRBJ2-3, with no clear D. The CDR3 spans 14 residues. Germline CDR1 MGHRA, CDR2 YSYEKL. Here the CDR3 DNA reads TGCGCCAGCAGCCAAGTCCGAAGCACAGATGCGCAGTATTTT. Translating it yields CASSQVRSTDAQYF.

There are a few counts of this clonotype. CDR3 in DNA: TGTGCCAGCAGCCCCCCACTAATGACAGGCCAAAACATTCAGTACTTC. It yields the protein CASSPPLMTGQNIQYF. This chain uses TRBV28 with TRBJ2-4; D may be TRBD1 (6 bases). V lost 6 bases, J lost 5 bases, and 20 bases lay in between. Germline V gene sequence: CDR1 MDHEN, CDR2 SYDVKM. The CDR3 is 16 amino acids. Variable domain in full (rest from reference TRBV28 and TRBJ2-4): DVKVTQSSRYLVKRTGEKVFLECVQDMDHENMFWYRQDPGLGLRLIYFSYDVKMKEKGDIPEGYSVSREKKERFSLILESASTNQTSMYLCASSPPLMTGQNIQYFGAGTRLSVL.

This clonotype appeared many times. This sequence joins TRBV12-3 or TRBV12-4 and TRBJ2-5; weak D call: TRBD1 (6 bases). V lost 6 bases, J lost 1 base, and 12 bases lay in between. The CDR3 contains 14 residues. The CDR3 nucleotides are TGTGCCAGCAGATACGGACAGACCCAAGAGACCCAGTACTTC. Its translation is CASRYGQTQETQYF.

Only a few counts were recorded for this clonotype. A single base separates this from a much larger clone, so it may be a read error. The chain couples TRBV6-2 or TRBV6-3 to TRBJ2-1; a possible D gene is TRBD2 (6 bases). V was pared by 2 bases and J by 10 bases, with 15 bases between. The germline CDR1 and CDR2 sequences are MNHEY and SVGEGT. CDR3 length: 14 amino acids. The CDR3, as DNA: TGTGCCAGCAGTTACGGGGCTAGCGCCTACGAGCAGTTCTTC. Protein sequence: CASSYGASAYEQFF.

This chain uses TRBV27 with TRBJ1-2, with a possible D match to TRBD1 (5 bases). The CDR3 covers 17 residues. The ends were cut back, 5 bases at V and 6 bases at J, with 25 bases in the middle. Germline CDR1 and CDR2: MNHEY and SMNVEV (reference sequence). CDR3 DNA: TGTGCCAGCAGTCCCTGGGACCTCTTCTCCCTGGTTCATGGCTACACCTTC. This sequence encodes CASSPWDLFSLVHGYTF.

CDR3 sequence (DNA): TGTGCCAGCATCTATAGCGGAGAGAGCACAGATACGCAGTATTTT. As protein: CASIYSGESTDTQYF. The chain recombines TRBV12-3 or TRBV12-4 with TRBJ2-3, with D possibly matching TRBD2 (6 bases). The length of the CDR3 is 15 residues. V was cut by 7 bases and J by 0 bases, with 14 bases left in between.

The sample holds a few counts of this clonotype. The chain carries TRBV20-1 and TRBJ1-6; 9 positions agree with TRBD1. V shed 3 bases, J shed 9 bases, and the junction held 9 bases outside the gene matches. CDR1 DFQATT and CDR2 SNEGSKA come from the germline V gene (reference sequence). The CDR3 totals 15 residues. The CDR3 region is CSASRGGTGISPLHF. CDR3 DNA: TGCAGTGCTAGTCGAGGGGGGACAGGGATTTCACCCCTCCACTTT.

Ten or more counts support this clonotype. This rearrangement joins TRBV20-1 to TRBJ2-3; D is possibly TRBD2 (6 bases). The germline gives CDR1 DFQATT, CDR2 SNEGSKA (reference sequence). The CDR3 runs to 15 residues. The ends were cut back, 0 bases at V and 5 bases at J, with 15 bases in the middle. The CDR3 reads CSARETTGVKDTQYF. CDR3 DNA: TGCAGTGCTAGAGAGACGACGGGAGTTAAAGATACGCAGTATTTT.

The chain couples TRBV20-1 to TRBJ2-7; TRBD2 might be the D (5 bases). V was clipped by 1 base and J by 5 bases, with 12 bases between them. Per the germline V gene, CDR1 is DFQATT and CDR2 is SNEGSKA (reference sequence). This CDR3 has 13 amino acids. The CDR3 loop is CSARGPGGHEQYF. The CDR3 coding sequence is TGCAGTGCTAGAGGTCCCGGAGGTCACGAGCAGTACTTC.

In its sample, this clonotype was seen many times. The chain links TRBV10-3 to TRBJ1-4; D gene unclear. The germline V gene encodes CDR1 ENHRY and CDR2 SYGVKD. CDR3 length: 12 amino acids. Trimming shortened V by 2 bases and J by 13 bases, and 11 bases separated the two germline ends. The CDR3, as DNA: TGTGCCATCAGTGAGAATGTTGACACACTGTTTTTT. It encodes CAISENVDTLFF.

This clonotype was counted ten times or more. CDR3: CASNNLAEAYEQYF. In DNA form, the CDR3 reads TGTGCCAGCAATAACCTAGCGGAGGCCTACGAGCAGTACTTC. The chain recombines TRBV28 with TRBJ2-7; 7 bases align to TRBD2. Germline V lookup: CDR1 MDHEN, CDR2 SYDVKM. The ends lost 7 bases at V and 2 bases at J; junction bases unmatched: 8. The CDR3 contains 14 residues.